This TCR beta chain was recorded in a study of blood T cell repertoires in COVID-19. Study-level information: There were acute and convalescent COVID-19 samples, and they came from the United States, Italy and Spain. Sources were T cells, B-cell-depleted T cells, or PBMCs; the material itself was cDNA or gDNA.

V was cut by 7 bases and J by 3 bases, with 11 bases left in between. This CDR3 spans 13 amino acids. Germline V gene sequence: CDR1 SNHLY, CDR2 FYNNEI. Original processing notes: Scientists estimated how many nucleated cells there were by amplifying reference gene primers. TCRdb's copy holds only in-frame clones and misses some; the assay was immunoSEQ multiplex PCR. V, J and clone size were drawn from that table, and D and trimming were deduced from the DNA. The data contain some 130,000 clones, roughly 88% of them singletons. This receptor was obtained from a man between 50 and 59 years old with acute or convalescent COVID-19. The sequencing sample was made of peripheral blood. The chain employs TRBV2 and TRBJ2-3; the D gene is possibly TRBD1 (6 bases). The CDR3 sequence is CASTRTETDTQYF. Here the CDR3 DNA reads TGTGCCAGCACCCGGACAGAAACAGATACGCAGTATTTT. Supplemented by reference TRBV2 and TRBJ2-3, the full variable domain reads EPEVTQTPSHQVTQMGQEVILRCVPISNHLYFYWYRQILGQKVEFLVSFYNNEISEKSEIFDDQFSVERPDGSNFTLKIRSTKLEDSAMYFCASTRTETDTQYFGPGTRLTVL.